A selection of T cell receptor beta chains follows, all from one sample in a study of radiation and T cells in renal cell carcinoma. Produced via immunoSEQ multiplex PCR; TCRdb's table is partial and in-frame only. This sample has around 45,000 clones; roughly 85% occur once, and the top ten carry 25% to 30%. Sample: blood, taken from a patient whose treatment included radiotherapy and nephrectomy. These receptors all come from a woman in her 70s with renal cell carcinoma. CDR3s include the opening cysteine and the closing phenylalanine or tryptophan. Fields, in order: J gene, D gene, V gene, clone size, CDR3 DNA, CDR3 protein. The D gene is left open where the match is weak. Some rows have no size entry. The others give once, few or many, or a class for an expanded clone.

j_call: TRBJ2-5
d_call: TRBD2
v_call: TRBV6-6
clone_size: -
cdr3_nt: TGTGCCTCAAACTCGGGGGGGCCCAAGACCCAGTACTTC
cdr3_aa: CASNSGGPKTQYF

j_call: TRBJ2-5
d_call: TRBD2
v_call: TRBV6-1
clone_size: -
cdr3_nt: TGTGCCAGTACCGGTCCCCGGGAGGCAGAGACCCAGTACTTC
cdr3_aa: CASTGPREAETQYF

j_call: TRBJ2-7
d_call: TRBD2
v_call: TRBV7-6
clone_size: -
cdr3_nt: TGTGCCAGCAGCCCCGGTAGCGGGAGGATCAACGAGCAGTACTTC
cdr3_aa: CASSPGSGRINEQYF

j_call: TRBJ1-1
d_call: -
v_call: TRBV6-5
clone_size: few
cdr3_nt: TGTGCCAGCAGTTACTCTCCGGGGGGCGGTGGAACTGAAGCTTTCTTT
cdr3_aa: CASSYSPGGGGTEAFF

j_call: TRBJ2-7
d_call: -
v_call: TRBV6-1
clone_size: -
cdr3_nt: TGTGCCAGCAGACAAAGGGACTGGCCCTACGAGCAGTACTTC
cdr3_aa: CASRQRDWPYEQYF

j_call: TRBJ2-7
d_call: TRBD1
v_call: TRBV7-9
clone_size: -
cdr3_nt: TGTGCCAGCAGTCCGACAGGGGCGGGGGAGCAGTACTTC
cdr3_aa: CASSPTGAGEQYF

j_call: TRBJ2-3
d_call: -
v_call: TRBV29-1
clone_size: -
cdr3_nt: TGCAGCGTTGAACACAGCCTGGGGACAGATACGCAGTATTTT
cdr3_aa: CSVEHSLGTDTQYF

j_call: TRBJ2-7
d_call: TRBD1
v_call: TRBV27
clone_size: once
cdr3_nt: TGTGCCAGCAGACAGGGGGCCACCTACGAGCAGTACTTC
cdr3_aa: CASRQGATYEQYF

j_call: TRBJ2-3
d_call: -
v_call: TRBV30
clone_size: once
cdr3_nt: TGTGCTTCCACTCAGGGCAGCACAGATACGCAGTATTTT
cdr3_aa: CASTQGSTDTQYF

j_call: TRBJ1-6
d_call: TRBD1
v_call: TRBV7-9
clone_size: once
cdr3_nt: TGTGCCAGCACGGGACAGGGAGCGGGGAATTCACCCCTCCACTTT
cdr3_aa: CASTGQGAGNSPLHF

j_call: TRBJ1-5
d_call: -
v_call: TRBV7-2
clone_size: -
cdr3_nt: TGTGCCAGCAGCTTAGGCAATCAGGGGTGGCAGCCCCAGCATTTT
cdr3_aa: CASSLGNQGWQPQHF

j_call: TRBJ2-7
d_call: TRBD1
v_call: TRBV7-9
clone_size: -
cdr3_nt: TGTGCCAGCGAGGACAGGCTCGGCGAGCAGTACTTC
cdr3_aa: CASEDRLGEQYF

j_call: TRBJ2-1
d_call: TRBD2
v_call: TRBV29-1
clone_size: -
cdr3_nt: TGCAGCGCCGGTGCTAGCGGGAGGGCCGGGTACAATGAGCAGTTCTTC
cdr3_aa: CSAGASGRAGYNEQFF

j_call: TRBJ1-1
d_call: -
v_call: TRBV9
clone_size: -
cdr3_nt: TGTGCCAGCAGCGTAGGGCTAGGACAGTCGATTACTGAAGCTTTCTTT
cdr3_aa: CASSVGLGQSITEAFF

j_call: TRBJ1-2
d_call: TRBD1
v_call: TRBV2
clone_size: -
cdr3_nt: TGTGCCAGCAGTGAAAGGGGGCAGAACTATGGCTACACCTTC
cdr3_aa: CASSERGQNYGYTF

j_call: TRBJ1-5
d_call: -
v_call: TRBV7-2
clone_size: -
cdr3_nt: TGTGCCAGCAGCTTCCTCCCCCCACCAGGTCAGCCCCAGCATTTT
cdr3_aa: CASSFLPPPGQPQHF

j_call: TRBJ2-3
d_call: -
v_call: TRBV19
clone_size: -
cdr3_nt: TGTGCCGGCAGGGAAGTAAAGACAGATACGCAGTATTTT
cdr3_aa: CAGREVKTDTQYF

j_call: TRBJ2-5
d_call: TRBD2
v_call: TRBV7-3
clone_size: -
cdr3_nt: TGTGCCAGCAGCTTAGGACTAGCGAACGGTGCGGAAGAGACCCAGTACTTC
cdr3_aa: CASSLGLANGAEETQYF

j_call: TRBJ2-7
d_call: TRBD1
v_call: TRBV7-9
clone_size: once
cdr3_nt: TGTGCCAGCAGCCCTTCGGGACAGGGGGCCGGCGAGCAGTACTTC
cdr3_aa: CASSPSGQGAGEQYF

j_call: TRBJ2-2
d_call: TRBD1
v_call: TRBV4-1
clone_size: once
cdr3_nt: TGCGCCAGTGCTAAACGTGACAGGGACACCGGGGAGCTGTTTTTT
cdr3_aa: CASAKRDRDTGELFF

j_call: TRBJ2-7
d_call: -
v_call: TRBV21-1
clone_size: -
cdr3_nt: TGTGCCAGCAGCTTTCGCTTGGGGACAGCAGTATCCTACGAGCAGTACTTC
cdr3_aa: CASSFRLGTAVSYEQYF

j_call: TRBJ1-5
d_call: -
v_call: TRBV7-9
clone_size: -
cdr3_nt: TGTGCCAGCAGCTTAACGGGGCAAAATCAGCCCCAGCATTTT
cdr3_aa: CASSLTGQNQPQHF

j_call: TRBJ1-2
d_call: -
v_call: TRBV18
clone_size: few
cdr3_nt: TGTGCCAGCTCAACGTCCAGGGTGCTCTATGGCTACACCTTC
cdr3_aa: CASSTSRVLYGYTF

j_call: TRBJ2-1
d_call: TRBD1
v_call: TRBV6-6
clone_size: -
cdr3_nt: TGTGCCAGCAGTATACCGGGACAGGTACTGTGGCAGTTCTTC
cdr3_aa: CASSIPGQVLWQFF

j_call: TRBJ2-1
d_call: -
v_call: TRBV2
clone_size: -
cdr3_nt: TGTGCCAGCGGGGCGGGATTGGTCAATGAGCAGTTCTTC
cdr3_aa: CASGAGLVNEQFF

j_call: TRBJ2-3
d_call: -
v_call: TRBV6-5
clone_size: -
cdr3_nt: TGTGCCAGCAGTGGGCAGAACACAGATACGCAGTATTTT
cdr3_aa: CASSGQNTDTQYF

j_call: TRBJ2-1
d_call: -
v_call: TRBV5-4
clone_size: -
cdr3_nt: TGTGCCAGCAGTTCATTCCAGGGTGAGTCCTACAATGAGCAGTTCTTC
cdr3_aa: CASSSFQGESYNEQFF

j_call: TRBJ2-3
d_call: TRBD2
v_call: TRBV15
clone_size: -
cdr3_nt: TGTGCCACCAGGGCTAGCGGGAGCACAGATACGCAGTATTTT
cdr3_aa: CATRASGSTDTQYF

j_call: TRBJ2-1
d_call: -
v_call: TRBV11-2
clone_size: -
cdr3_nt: TGTGCCAGCAGCTTAACAGGACTCACCTACAATGAGCAGTTCTTC
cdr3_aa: CASSLTGLTYNEQFF

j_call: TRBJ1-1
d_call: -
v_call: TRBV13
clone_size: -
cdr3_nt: TGTGCCAGCAGCTTAGTTGTAGGGAGGTACACTGAAGCTTTCTTT
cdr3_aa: CASSLVVGRYTEAFF

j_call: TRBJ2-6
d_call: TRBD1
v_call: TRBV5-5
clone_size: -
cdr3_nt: TGTGCCAGCAGCTTGCGACAGGGGTCCAACGTCCTGACTTTC
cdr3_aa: CASSLRQGSNVLTF

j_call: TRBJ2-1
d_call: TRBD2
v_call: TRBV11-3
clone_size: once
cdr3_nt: TGTGCCAGCAGCCCTTCAAGCGGGGGGGCCTCGAATGAGCAGTTCTTC
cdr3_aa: CASSPSSGGASNEQFF

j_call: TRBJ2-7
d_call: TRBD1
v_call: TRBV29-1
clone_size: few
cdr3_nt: TGCAGCGTTGCCGGGACAGGGTTAAGGAACGAGCAGTACTTC
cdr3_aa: CSVAGTGLRNEQYF

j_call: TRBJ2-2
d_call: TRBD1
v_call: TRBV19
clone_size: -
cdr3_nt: TGTGCCAGTAGTATTAAGGACAGGGGCTACACCGGGGAGCTGTTTTTT
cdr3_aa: CASSIKDRGYTGELFF

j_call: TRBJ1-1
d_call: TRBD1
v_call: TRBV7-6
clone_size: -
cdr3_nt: TGTGCCAGCAGCTCCGGGACAGGGCACACTGAAGCTTTCTTT
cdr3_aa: CASSSGTGHTEAFF

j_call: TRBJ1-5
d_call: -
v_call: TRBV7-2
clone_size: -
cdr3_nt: TGTGCCAGCAGCCTTTCGACTCTTCAGCCCCAGCATTTT
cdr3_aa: CASSLSTLQPQHF